This T cell receptor (beta chain) was retrieved from a study of shared clonotypes between healthy human individuals. Once extracted for a subset, genomic DNA was divided evenly among several immunoSEQ plates. Repertoires were generated with immunoSEQ multiplex PCR, while TCRdb's copy carries only in-frame clones and drops some. Altogether fewer than 1.6 million clones are present, around 98.5% being singletons, with the ten largest covering roughly 0.36%. Study-wide results and limits: The sole specimen, blood, was sampled, and tissue repertoires likely differ. Clonotypes shared by all four donors outscored non-shared clonotypes in generation probability.

The CDR3 spans 13 residues. V shed 7 bases and J 2 bases; nucleotides not matched to a gene: 5. The germline gives CDR1 SQVTM, CDR2 ANQGSEA. Comments on this clone: Its specificity is unknown.

The rearrangement uses TRBV29-1 and TRBJ2-1; the match to TRBD2 covers 7 bases. The receptor's source is a man aged 25 to 40 in good health. Sequenced material: naive CD4+ T cells sorted from blood. Subset described: CD45RA+ positively selected. CDR3 protein: CSAASGPYNEQFF. CDR3 nucleotides: TGCAGCGCTGCTAGCGGACCCTACAATGAGCAGTTCTTC.